A selection of T cell receptor beta chains follows, all from one sample in a study of blood T cell repertoires in COVID-19. TCRdb keeps only in-frame clones here, not all; method: immunoSEQ multiplex PCR. Found here are some 70,000 clones, 88% of them singletons; the top ten hold approximately 6.8%. Material for sequencing was peripheral blood. All receptors come from a woman in her seventies with acute or convalescent COVID-19. CDR3s include the opening cysteine and the closing phenylalanine or tryptophan. Each record gives: D gene, V gene, clone size, J gene, CDR3 protein, CDR3 DNA. The D gene is left open where the match is weak. The size entry is marked missing in some rows and otherwise reads once, few, many or a size class.

TRBD2	TRBV7-9	NA	TRBJ2-7	CASSLDRGSGLVF	TGTGCCAGCAGCTTAGATAGGGGGTCGGGACTAGTTTTC
TRBD2	TRBV4-2	NA	TRBJ2-7	CASSFSGTSSYEQYF	TGTGCCAGCAGCTTTAGCGGGACTAGCTCCTACGAGCAGTACTTC
TRBD1	TRBV5-4	NA	TRBJ1-1	CASSPGQSLEAFF	TGTGCCAGCAGCCCGGGACAGTCCCTTGAAGCTTTCTTT
NA	TRBV6-6	NA	TRBJ1-2	CASSSPTETGKYGYTF	TGTGCCAGCAGCTCTCCGACCGAAACGGGGAAGTATGGCTACACCTTC
NA	TRBV18	NA	TRBJ2-5	CASSPLQETQYF	TGTGCCAGCTCACCCCTACAAGAGACCCAGTACTTC
TRBD2	TRBV9	NA	TRBJ2-1	CASSVMAGVYNEQFF	TGTGCCAGCAGCGTAATGGCGGGGGTCTACAATGAGCAGTTCTTC
TRBD2	TRBV6-5	NA	TRBJ2-2	CASTLTGGGELFF	TGTGCCAGCACCCTGACGGGGGGCGGGGAGCTGTTTTTT
NA	TRBV19	NA	TRBJ2-7	CASSIDGQSYEQYF	TGTGCCAGTAGTATCGACGGACAGTCCTACGAGCAGTACTTC
NA	TRBV9	few	TRBJ1-5	CASSVAGEGNQPQHF	TGTGCCAGCAGCGTAGCGGGGGAGGGCAATCAGCCCCAGCATTTT
NA	TRBV19	NA	TRBJ2-7	CASSRGTGSYEQYF	TGTGCCAGTAGTAGAGGGACTGGCTCCTACGAGCAGTACTTC
NA	TRBV2	NA	TRBJ1-6	CATRGGGGSYNSPLHF	TGTGCCACCAGGGGAGGGGGAGGGTCCTATAATTCACCCCTCCACTTT
NA	TRBV4-1	NA	TRBJ1-1	CASSLGQWDTEAFF	TGCGCCAGCAGCCTAGGACAGTGGGACACTGAAGCTTTCTTT
TRBD1	TRBV6-4	NA	TRBJ1-5	CASSAGQGMGPQHF	TGTGCCAGCAGCGCAGGACAGGGGATGGGGCCCCAGCATTTT
TRBD1	TRBV6-5	NA	TRBJ1-3	CASSLTRGPGNTIYF	TGTGCCAGCAGTCTGACTAGGGGGCCCGGAAACACCATATATTTT
TRBD2	TRBV5-6	NA	TRBJ2-1	CASSLRTSGKTYNEQFF	TGTGCCAGCAGCTTGAGGACTAGCGGGAAGACCTACAATGAGCAGTTCTTC
TRBD1	TRBV19	NA	TRBJ1-4	CASSILGQSNEKLFF	TGTGCCAGTAGTATCTTGGGACAGAGTAATGAAAAACTGTTTTTT
TRBD1	TRBV28	NA	TRBJ1-2	CASSDNRGQGALGYTF	TGTGCCAGCAGTGACAACCGGGGACAGGGGGCTCTTGGCTACACCTTC
NA	TRBV5-1	NA	TRBJ2-1	CASSLDYGFEQFF	TGCGCCAGCAGCTTGGACTACGGCTTTGAGCAGTTCTTC
TRBD2	TRBV19	NA	TRBJ2-3	CASSIVTSGRATDTQYF	TGTGCCAGTAGTATAGTTACTAGCGGGAGAGCGACAGATACGCAGTATTTT
TRBD2	TRBV11-2	NA	TRBJ2-5	CASSPQAGQETQYF	TGTGCCAGCAGCCCCCAAGCGGGACAAGAGACCCAGTACTTC
NA	TRBV7-9	NA	TRBJ2-3	CASSLPPWQGSSTDTQYF	TGTGCCAGCAGCTTGCCCCCCTGGCAGGGGTCTAGCACAGATACGCAGTATTTT
NA	TRBV6-5	NA	TRBJ1-1	CASRGRENTEAFF	TGTGCCAGCAGGGGGCGGGAGAACACTGAAGCTTTCTTT
NA	TRBV6-2/TRBV6-3	NA	TRBJ1-5	CASSYLRQQNQPQHF	TGTGCCAGCAGTTACCTTCGACAGCAAAATCAGCCCCAGCATTTT
TRBD1	TRBV5-1	NA	TRBJ1-2	CASTLDRAFYGYTF	TGCGCCAGCACCCTGGACAGGGCCTTCTATGGCTACACCTTC
NA	TRBV7-8	NA	TRBJ2-7	CASSFVGGTYEQYF	TGTGCCAGCAGCTTCGTCGGGGGTACCTACGAGCAGTACTTC
TRBD1	TRBV27	NA	TRBJ1-2	CASSLGQGVRGYTF	TGTGCCAGCAGTTTAGGGCAGGGGGTTCGAGGCTACACCTTC